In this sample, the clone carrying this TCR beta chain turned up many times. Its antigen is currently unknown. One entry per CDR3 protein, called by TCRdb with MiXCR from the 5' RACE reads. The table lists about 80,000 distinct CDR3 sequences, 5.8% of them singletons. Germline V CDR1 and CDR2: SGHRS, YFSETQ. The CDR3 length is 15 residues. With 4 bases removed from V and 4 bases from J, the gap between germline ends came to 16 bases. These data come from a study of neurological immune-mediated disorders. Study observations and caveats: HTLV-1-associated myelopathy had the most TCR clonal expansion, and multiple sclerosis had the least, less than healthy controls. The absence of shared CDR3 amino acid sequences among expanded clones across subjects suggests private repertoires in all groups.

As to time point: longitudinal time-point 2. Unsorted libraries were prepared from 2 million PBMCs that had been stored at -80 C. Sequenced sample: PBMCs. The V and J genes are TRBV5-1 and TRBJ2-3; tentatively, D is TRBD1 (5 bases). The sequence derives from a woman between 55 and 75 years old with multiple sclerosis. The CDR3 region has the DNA TGCGCCAGCAGCCCCCGGACATTTGTGTCAGATACGCAGTATTTT. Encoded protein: CASSPRTFVSDTQYF.